This T cell receptor beta chain was obtained from a study of cytotoxic CD8 clonotypes in ibrutinib-treated CLL. Turning to the study itself: The study recorded mean values of 255,043 productive templates and tens of thousands of productive rearrangements per sample.

Target depth was 1 in 200,000 to 1 in 1 million T cells, about 10x per clonotype. Some clones are missing from TCRdb's copy, which holds only in-frame ones; the method was immunoSEQ multiplex PCR. The data hold approximately 130,000 clones, with 84% observed a single time. Frozen PBMC stocks contributed around 1.8 micrograms of genomic DNA to the TCR beta libraries. About this clone: No antigen is known for it.

Findings of the study overall: Clonality grew at ibrutinib response; at progression, it decreased back toward baseline.

The germline V gene has CDR1 SGHTS and CDR2 YDEGEE. This CDR3 contains 14 residues. Between the trimmed V and J ends, which lost 6 bases and 1 base, there was a span of 12 bases. The V and J genes are TRBV5-8 and TRBJ2-3, with a weak D call TRBD2 (6 bases). The source is a human donor with chronic lymphocytic leukemia. Sequencing was performed on PBMCs, taken after 24 months of ibrutinib treatment. The CDR3 bases are TGTGCCAGCACCACCGGGAGCGGCACAGATACGCAGTATTTT. It translates to CASTTGSGTDTQYF.